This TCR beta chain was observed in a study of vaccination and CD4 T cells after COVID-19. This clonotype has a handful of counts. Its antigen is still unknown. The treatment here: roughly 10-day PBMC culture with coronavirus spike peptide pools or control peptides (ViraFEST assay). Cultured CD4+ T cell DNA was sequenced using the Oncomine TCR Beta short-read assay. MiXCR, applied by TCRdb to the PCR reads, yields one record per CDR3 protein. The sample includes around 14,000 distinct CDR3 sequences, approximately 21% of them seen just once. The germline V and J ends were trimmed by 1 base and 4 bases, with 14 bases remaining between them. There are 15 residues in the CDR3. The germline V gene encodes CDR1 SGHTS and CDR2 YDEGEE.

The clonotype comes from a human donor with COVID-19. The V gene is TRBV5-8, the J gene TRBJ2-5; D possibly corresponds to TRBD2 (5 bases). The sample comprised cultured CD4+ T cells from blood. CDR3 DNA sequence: TGTGCCAGCAGCTTGTGGGCAGGAGAGGGAGAGACCCAGTACTTC. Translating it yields CASSLWAGEGETQYF.